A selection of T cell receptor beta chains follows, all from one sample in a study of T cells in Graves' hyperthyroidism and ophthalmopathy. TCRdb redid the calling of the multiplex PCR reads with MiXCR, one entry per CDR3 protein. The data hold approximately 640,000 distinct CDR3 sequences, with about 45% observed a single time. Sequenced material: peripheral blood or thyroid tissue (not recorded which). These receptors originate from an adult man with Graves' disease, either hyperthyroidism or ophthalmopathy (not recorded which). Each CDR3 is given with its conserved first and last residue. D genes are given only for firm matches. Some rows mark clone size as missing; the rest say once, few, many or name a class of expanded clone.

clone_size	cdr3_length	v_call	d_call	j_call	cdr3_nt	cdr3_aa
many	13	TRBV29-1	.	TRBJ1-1	TGCAGCACAAGACTGATCGCGGGGACTGAAGCTTTCTTT	CSTRLIAGTEAFF
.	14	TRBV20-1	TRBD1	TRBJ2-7	TGCAGTGCCGTAGCGGGACAGGGGGCGTTCGAGCAGTACTTC	CSAVAGQGAFEQYF
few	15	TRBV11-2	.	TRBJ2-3	TGTGCCAGCAGCCCGGGACATACTAGCACAGATACGCAGTATTTT	CASSPGHTSTDTQYF
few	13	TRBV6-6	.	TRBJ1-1	TGTGCCAGCTCGGAGGTTAGGAACACTGAAGCTTTCTTT	CASSEVRNTEAFF
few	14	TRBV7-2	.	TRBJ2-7	TGTGCCAGCAGCCCTCTACGACAGGACTACGAGCAGTACTTC	CASSPLRQDYEQYF
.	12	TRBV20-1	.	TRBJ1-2	TGCAGCGCTATCGACAGTAACTATGGCTACACCTTC	CSAIDSNYGYTF
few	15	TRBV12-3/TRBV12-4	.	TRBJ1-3	TGTGCCAGCAGTCCCATGGGCTACTCTGGAAACACCATATATTTT	CASSPMGYSGNTIYF
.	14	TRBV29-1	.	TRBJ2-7	TGCAGCGTTGCGAGGTCCAGGGGGGGAGACGAGCAGTACTTC	CSVARSRGGDEQYF
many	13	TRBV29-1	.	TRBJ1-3	TGCAGCGTAAAGCCCTACGGGAGAAACACCATATATTTT	CSVKPYGRNTIYF
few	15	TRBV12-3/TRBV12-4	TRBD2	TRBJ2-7	TGTGCCAGCAGTTTATGGGCGACTAGCAGTTACGAGCAGTACTTC	CASSLWATSSYEQYF
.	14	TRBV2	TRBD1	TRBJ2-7	TGTGCCAGCCTCGACAGGGGTTTCTCCTACGAGCAGTACTTC	CASLDRGFSYEQYF
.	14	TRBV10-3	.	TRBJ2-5	TGTGCCATCGGGGGACCCGGACAGCAAGAGACCCAGTACTTC	CAIGGPGQQETQYF
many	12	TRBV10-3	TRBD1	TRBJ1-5	TGTGCCATCGACAGGGGAGATCAGCCCCAGCATTTT	CAIDRGDQPQHF
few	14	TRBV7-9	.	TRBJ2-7	TGTGCCAGCAGCCGCGGGGCCTCCCTGGACGAGCAGTACTTC	CASSRGASLDEQYF
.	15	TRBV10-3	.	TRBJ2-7	TGTGCCATCAGTGACAGGGGCCGGGGCTCCTACGAGCAGTACTTC	CAISDRGRGSYEQYF
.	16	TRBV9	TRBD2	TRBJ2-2	TGTGCCAGCAGCGTAGGACTAGCGGGAGCAATCGGGGAGCTGTTTTTT	CASSVGLAGAIGELFF
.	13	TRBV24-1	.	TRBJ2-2	TGTGCCACCAGTGACCCATACACCGGGGAGCTGTTTTTT	CATSDPYTGELFF
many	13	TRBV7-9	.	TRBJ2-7	TGTGCCAGCAGCCTGTGCAGGGAATGCGAGCAGTACTTC	CASSLCRECEQYF
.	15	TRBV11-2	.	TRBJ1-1	TGTGCCAGCAGCTTGGAAAGAACGGGGGACACTGAAGCTTTCTTT	CASSLERTGDTEAFF
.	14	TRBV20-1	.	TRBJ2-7	TGCAGTGCTAGAGATTGGAACGAGGTCAACGAGCAGTACTTC	CSARDWNEVNEQYF
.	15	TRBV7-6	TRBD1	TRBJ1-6	TGTGCCAGCAGATCGACGGGGACAGAATTTTCACCCCTCCACTTT	CASRSTGTEFSPLHF
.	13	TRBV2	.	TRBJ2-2	TGTGCCAGCAGTTTATTCCCGACCGGGGAGCTGTTTTTT	CASSLFPTGELFF
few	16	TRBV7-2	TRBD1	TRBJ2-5	TGTGCCAGCAGCTCCTACGGACGGACAGGCCAAGAGACCCAGTACTTC	CASSSYGRTGQETQYF
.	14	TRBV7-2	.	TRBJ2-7	TGTGCCAGCTCAGCAGGGGGGCGCTCCTACGAGCAGTACTTC	CASSAGGRSYEQYF
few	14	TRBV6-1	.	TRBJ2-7	TGTGCCAGCAGTGTACGCCAGGGGGGAAACGAGCAGTACTTC	CASSVRQGGNEQYF
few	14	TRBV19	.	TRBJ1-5	TGTGCCAGTACCCCGACATTTAGCAATCAGCCCCAGCATTTT	CASTPTFSNQPQHF
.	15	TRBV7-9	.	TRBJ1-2	TGTGCCAGCAGCCCACGGGACACCCGAGGGGATGGCTACACCTTC	CASSPRDTRGDGYTF
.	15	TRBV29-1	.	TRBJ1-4	TGCAGCGTTGGCGAATCGGGCGGATTAGGTGAAAAACTGTTTTTT	CSVGESGGLGEKLFF